These 7 T cell receptor beta chains originate from one sample sequenced in a study of shared clonotypes between healthy human individuals. The naive CD8 subset, CD45RO-negative cells positively selected for CCR7, excluded terminally differentiated effector memory CD45RA+ cells. Method: immunoSEQ multiplex PCR; TCRdb's copy keeps in-frame clones and lacks some. This sample carries fewer than 1 million clones, about 96% of them seen once, and the ten largest clones take under 0.3%. The sequenced sample was naive CD8+ T cells sorted from blood. The receptors come from a young man in good health.

The chain employs TRBV29-1 and TRBJ2-7; 9 nucleotides line up with TRBD1. Germline loops: CDR1 SQVTM, CDR2 ANQGSEA. With V trimmed by 6 bases and J by 7 bases, 13 bases remained unmatched. This CDR3 comprises 14 residues. The CDR3 DNA sequence: TGCAGCGTCCTGAACGGGACAGGGCTTGGGGAGCAGTACTTC. It translates to CSVLNGTGLGEQYF.

This clone was detected only once. This chain links TRBV6-6 with TRBJ2-3; D gene unclear. Germline V gene sequence: CDR1 MNHNY, CDR2 SVGAGI (reference sequence). The V end lost 1 base, the J end lost 5 bases, and 4 bases lay between the germline ends. This CDR3 has 12 amino acids. As DNA, the CDR3 is TGTGCCAGCAGTTACTTAGGAGATACGCAGTATTTT. Translated, it gives CASSYLGDTQYF.

The CDR3 region is CASSPSTGADYYGYTF. Written as DNA, the CDR3 is TGTGCCAGCTCACCCTCGACAGGGGCGGACTACTATGGCTACACCTTC. The chain is built from TRBV18 and TRBJ1-2; TRBD1 matches 8 bases. The CDR3 is 16 amino acids. With 3 bases clipped from V and 3 bases from J, the junction kept 9 bases outside the gene matches. CDR1 is KGHSH and CDR2 is LQKENI in the germline V gene. The full variable domain, in which reference TRBV18 and TRBJ1-2 provide the parts outside the CDR3, is NAGVMQNPRHLVRRRGQEARLRCSPMKGHSHVYWYRQLPEEGLKFMVYLQKENIIDESGMPKERFSAEFPKEGPSILRIQQVVRGDSAAYFCASSPSTGADYYGYTFGSGTRLTVV.

This sequence joins TRBV5-1 and TRBJ1-3; D perhaps matches TRBD1 (5 bases). CDR3 length equals 14 residues. Germline CDR1 SGHRS, CDR2 YFSETQ. Trimming pared 3 bases from V and 3 bases from J, leaving 10 bases between. CDR3 region: CASSSGPRGNTIYF. The CDR3 nucleotides are TGCGCCAGCAGCTCGGGACCCCGTGGAAACACCATATATTTT.

The chain is built from TRBV7-8 and TRBJ2-2; possible D gene TRBD2, 5 bases. The CDR3 totals 18 residues. Trimming cost V 1 base and J 0 bases, with 15 bases left between them. Germline CDR1 is SGHVS and CDR2 is FQNEAQ. CDR3 residues: CASSLVQRTYANTGELFF. The DNA for the CDR3 is TGTGCCAGCAGCTTAGTACAGCGGACCTACGCGAACACCGGGGAGCTGTTTTTT.

The chain employs TRBV14 and TRBJ2-1; D call uncertain. V was shortened by 5 bases and J by 8 bases, with 13 bases between the two germline ends. In germline, CDR1 is SGHDN, CDR2 FVKESK. The CDR3 runs to 13 residues. The CDR3 coding sequence is TGTGCCAGCAGCTCGTCCCCGGTCGATGAGCAGTTCTTC. Amino acids: CASSSSPVDEQFF.

This rearrangement joins TRBV4-3 to TRBJ2-2; TRBD2 aligns across 13 bases. V trimming: 2 bases; J trimming: 4 bases; junction bases outside the gene matches: 13. Per germline, CDR1 LGHNA and CDR2 YSLEER. This CDR3 has 20 residues. CDR3 protein: CASSQRWRLAGGRSTGELFF. The CDR3 bases are TGCGCCAGCAGCCAACGCTGGAGACTAGCGGGAGGAAGAAGCACCGGGGAGCTGTTTTTT.